This is a list of T cell receptor beta chains from one sample in a study of OX40 agonist ivuxolimab in advanced cancers. The protocol was immunoSEQ multiplex PCR, while the TCRdb copy is restricted to in-frame clones and leaves out a portion. The sample holds around 100,000 clones, roughly nine tenths seen once. Sequenced here: CD4+ or CD8+ T cells sorted from blood, sampled in a trial of the OX40 agonist ivuxolimab. Every receptor here comes from an adult with an advanced solid tumor such as melanoma, head and neck, liver or kidney cancer. Both conserved end residues are part of each CDR3. The D gene is left open where the match is weak. The size of a clone is reported for some rows only, either as once, few or many, or as a class for expanded clones.

clone_size	v_call	j_call	d_call	cdr3_nt	cdr3_aa
-	TRBV23-1	TRBJ2-7	-	TGCGCCAGCAGTTTTCGGGGGGAGCAGTACTTC	CASSFRGEQYF
-	TRBV30	TRBJ1-6	TRBD1	TGTGCCTGGAGTGTACCCCGGACAGGGTTCGCCTATAATTCACCCCTCCACTTT	CAWSVPRTGFAYNSPLHF
-	TRBV9	TRBJ2-3	-	TGTGCCAGCAGCGTACGCCAATTGGGCCCAGATACGCAGTATTTT	CASSVRQLGPDTQYF
-	TRBV7-9	TRBJ2-7	TRBD2	TGTGCCAGCAGCTATTCCGGGACTAGCGTGCGGTCCTACGAGCAGTACTTC	CASSYSGTSVRSYEQYF
-	TRBV30	TRBJ1-2	TRBD1	TGTGCCTGGACCCAGAAAGGGGGCCCGGACGGAACTTATGGCTACACCTTC	CAWTQKGGPDGTYGYTF
-	TRBV12-5	TRBJ1-2	-	TGTGCTAGTGCCCTATCCGGCGGAGATGGCTACACCTTC	CASALSGGDGYTF
-	TRBV6-5	TRBJ1-2	-	TGTGCCAGCAGTTACAGGTTCTATGGCTACACCTTC	CASSYRFYGYTF
many	TRBV9	TRBJ1-2	TRBD1	TGTGCCAGCAGCGTAGCGTCCGGGACAGGGAACTATGGCTACACCTTC	CASSVASGTGNYGYTF
-	TRBV19	TRBJ1-2	-	TGTGCCAGTGTGACAGGCCAAACTGGAAGCTACACCTTC	CASVTGQTGSYTF
-	TRBV11-3	TRBJ1-2	-	TGTGCCAGCAGTCTCGGACCGGGATATGGCTACACCTTC	CASSLGPGYGYTF
-	TRBV25-1	TRBJ2-1	-	TGTGCCAGCAGTGAATATAGAATTGGTGAGCAGTTCTTC	CASSEYRIGEQFF
-	TRBV6-6	TRBJ2-2	TRBD1	TGTGCCAGTACCGGGACAGCGAACACCGGGGAGCTGTTTTTT	CASTGTANTGELFF
-	TRBV5-4	TRBJ1-1	-	TGTGCCAGCAGCTTGGACCCTCGAGGGGGTGGCGCTGAAGCTTTCTTT	CASSLDPRGGGAEAFF
-	TRBV7-2	TRBJ1-5	TRBD1	TGTGCCAGCAGCTTAGACCACAGGGGTTATCAGCCCCAGCATTTT	CASSLDHRGYQPQHF
-	TRBV6-7	TRBJ1-1	-	TGTGCCAGCGGAAAGACAGGGAACACTGAAGCTTTCTTT	CASGKTGNTEAFF
-	TRBV5-8	TRBJ2-2	-	TGTGCCAGCAGCCGCAATCTTGACGGGGCCGGGGAGCTGTTTTTT	CASSRNLDGAGELFF
-	TRBV27	TRBJ2-7	-	TGTGCCAGCAGTTTGCCAGGGCACGAGCAGTACTTC	CASSLPGHEQYF
-	TRBV13	TRBJ2-7	-	TGTGCCAGCAGCTTAGGTTATGGGGAGCAGTACTTC	CASSLGYGEQYF
-	TRBV5-1	TRBJ1-2	TRBD1	TGCGCCAGCAGCTTGGGTGGACAGGGTGGAGGAGGCTACACCTTC	CASSLGGQGGGGYTF
-	TRBV5-6	TRBJ1-1	-	TGTGCCAGCAGCTTTGGGGACCGGAACACTGAAGCTTTCTTT	CASSFGDRNTEAFF
-	TRBV27	TRBJ2-7	TRBD2	TGTGCCAGCACACCTCAAGCGGGGCCCTACGAGCAGTACTTC	CASTPQAGPYEQYF
-	TRBV7-8	TRBJ2-5	TRBD1	TGTGCCAGCAGCTCTTCGGGTATTCCGGGACAGGGGAATACCCAGTACTTC	CASSSSGIPGQGNTQYF
-	TRBV7-2	TRBJ2-5	-	TGTGCCAGCACCGTAGGGGTGGGGTCGAAAGGGACCCAGTACTTC	CASTVGVGSKGTQYF
-	TRBV30	TRBJ1-1	-	TGTGCCTGGAGTGTTGAACCCAGCACTGAAGCTTTCTTT	CAWSVEPSTEAFF
-	TRBV28	TRBJ1-5	-	TGTGCCAGCAGTTTGGGGAGGGGTAGGGAGCCCCAGCATTTT	CASSLGRGREPQHF
-	TRBV7-6	TRBJ2-7	-	TGTGCCAGCAGCTCGTATAGCGAGCAGTACTTC	CASSSYSEQYF
-	TRBV7-6	TRBJ1-1	-	TGTGCCAGCAGCTTACACCCGAACACTGAAGCTTTCTTT	CASSLHPNTEAFF
once	TRBV11-2	TRBJ1-1	-	TGTGCCAGCAGCTTACTGTTTGGGGAAGCTTTCTTT	CASSLLFGEAFF
-	TRBV27	TRBJ2-1	TRBD2	TGTGCCAGCAGTTTTAGGAGTCTAGCGGGGGGCAATGAGCAGTTCTTC	CASSFRSLAGGNEQFF
once	TRBV18	TRBJ1-1	TRBD1	TGTGCCAGCTCACCGGAACAGGGGGCTCTAAGCACTGAAGCTTTCTTT	CASSPEQGALSTEAFF
-	TRBV23-1	TRBJ1-1	-	TGCGCCAGCAGTCAGCTCGGATGGGAGGCAGAATCGGACACTGAAGCTTTCTTT	CASSQLGWEAESDTEAFF
-	TRBV2	TRBJ1-6	-	TGTGCCAGCAGTGAATTGGGGGCCAATTCACCCCTCCACTTT	CASSELGANSPLHF
-	TRBV4-2	TRBJ2-5	TRBD2	TGTGCCAGCAGCCCAGGGACTAGCGGGGGTTTTTGGGAGACCCAGTACTTC	CASSPGTSGGFWETQYF
-	TRBV6-1	TRBJ1-3	-	TGTGCCAGTAAGACAGGATTCTCTGGAAACACCATATATTTT	CASKTGFSGNTIYF